This TCR beta chain was captured by sequencing in a study of CD8 T cells in ankylosing spondylitis (dated by TCRdb to the late 2010s). For context, the study as a whole: The study set out to find disease-linked TCR variants by profiling T cell receptor beta repertoires in ankylosing spondylitis patients and healthy donors. The whole study cohort included under 140 healthy donors and 25 ankylosing spondylitis patients. Peripheral blood was sampled, and synovial fluid was also collected from ankylosing spondylitis patients. Here is what the overall study found, with its caveats: Blood from ankylosing spondylitis patients appeared to be characterized by a TCR beta motif made up of seven or eight highly homologous amino acid variants. A CD8+ phenotype was shown by the disease-linked clones, which were found at relatively low frequencies in peripheral blood. Some of the motif variants had been reported before in the synovial fluid and blood of reactive arthritis patients, a finding that suggests common disease-initiation mechanisms. The disease-linked clones were reported as significantly enriched in matched synovial fluid samples from ankylosing spondylitis patients.

For sequencing, an Illumina HiSeq 2500 was employed. TCR beta libraries were prepared by quantitative 5'-RACE with molecular barcodes. As for how the authors treated the data: A new computational method based on a probabilistic model of VDJ rearrangement was used to identify disease-linked TCR variants. TCRdb trimmed public reads at Q25 via fastp, called clones via MiXCR and kept in-frame beta chains. A single entry per CDR3 protein holds the most common genes and DNA from its merged rows. The V and J calls, along with clone size, are taken from TCRdb and not from the paper's own processing. The sample has around 440,000 distinct CDR3 sequences on record, more than 15% of them singletons. 0.95% to 1.1% of the sample rests with the top ten. Comments on this clonotype: What this receptor recognizes is not known. The sample holds no much larger clone one base away, and base qualities are not on file.

Including cysteine and phenylalanine, the CDR3 has 16 amino acids. Only CDR3 DNA is held: 48 bases, read in frame from base 1. The sequence derives from a male donor with ankylosing spondylitis. In this chain, TRBV21-1 is recombined with TRBJ1-1. TRBV21-1 is tagged as a pseudogene. The specimen sequenced was blood, either unsorted or a sorted T cell fraction (not recorded which). At the DNA level, the sequence is TGTGCCAGCAGCAAAGATGGCGGGACGGCGCGAACTGAAGCTTTCTTT. This translates into CASSKDGGTARTEAFF.